What follows are 3 T cell receptor beta chains derived from one specimen sequenced in a study of blood T cell repertoires in COVID-19. The table came from immunoSEQ multiplex PCR; TCRdb's copy has only in-frame clones and leaves some out. The profile shows about 300,000 clones, around nine tenths of them singletons. The specimen sequenced was peripheral blood. The source of these receptors is a woman aged 25 to 39 with COVID-19, enrolled during active disease.

The sample holds a few counts of this clone. The V and J genes are TRBV4-1 and TRBJ2-7; 9 bases are shared with TRBD2. V gave up 1 base and J gave up 4 bases; unmatched junction bases: 8. The germline V gene encodes CDR1 MGHRA and CDR2 YSYEKL. There are 16 residues in the CDR3. CDR3 protein: CASSQVGLAGSYEQYF. The CDR3 DNA sequence: TGCGCCAGCAGCCAAGTTGGGCTAGCGGGGTCATACGAGCAGTACTTC.

The rearrangement joins TRBV29-1 to TRBJ1-1; 7 bases are a match to TRBD1. CDR1 is SQVTM, CDR2 ANQGSEA, per germline. CDR3 length: 12 amino acids. J lost 4 bases, V lost 7 bases, and 6 bases had no gene match. In DNA form, the CDR3 reads TGCAGCGGGGTCGACAGGGTCACTGAAGCTTTCTTT. Its translation: CSGVDRVTEAFF.

V is TRBV19 and J is TRBJ2-1; TRBD1 matches at 7 bases. Germline values: CDR1 LNHDA, CDR2 SQIVND (reference sequence). The CDR3 is made up of 14 amino acids. Germline trimming cut 0 bases from V and 7 bases from J; bases unmatched to any gene: 3. CDR3 nucleotides: TGTGCCAGTAGTATAGAGGCAGGGGGAAATGAGCAGTTCTTC. Translation: CASSIEAGGNEQFF.